This entry describes one TCR beta chain. Its antigen remains unknown. Evenly divided among several immunoSEQ plates was the genomic DNA of each subset. An approximately 200 ng quantity of DNA, tens of thousands of T cell genomes, went into the sorted-subset replicate PCRs. This table comes from immunoSEQ multiplex PCR, and its TCRdb copy is limited to in-frame clones, with some not included. Found here are about 1 million clones, about 75% of them singletons; the top ten hold roughly 1.5%. The source of the sample is a study of shared clonotypes between healthy human individuals. CDR1 and CDR2 from the germline V gene are SEHNR and FQNEAQ (reference sequence). The CDR3 consists of 15 residues. The junction had 7 bases not matched to a gene; V was cut back by 4 bases and J by 6 bases. Study conclusions and caveats: It was observed that 5% to 6% of naive CD4 clonotypes were shared across several donors. Sample collection involved blood only; tissue repertoires are likely different.

The TCR sequence derives from a man aged 18 to 30 in good health. V and J are TRBV7-9 and TRBJ2-1; 9 bases are a match to TRBD1. Sequenced: memory CD4+ T cells sorted from blood. Documented subset: CD45RA-negative fraction. The CDR3 is CASSSGTGYSNEQFF. The CDR3 DNA sequence: TGTGCCAGCAGCTCCGGGACAGGGTATTCCAATGAGCAGTTCTTC.